This T cell receptor (beta chain) was obtained from a study of early T cells in non-severe SARS-CoV-2 infection. As for the study in general: Sequencing targeted bulk RNA from unsorted whole blood, leaving chains unpaired.

The TCR library protocol was used to attach unique molecular identifiers. These identifiers were attached to individual cDNA molecules. MiXCR, applied by TCRdb to the 5' RACE reads, yields one record per CDR3 protein. Here the sample spans about 90,000 distinct CDR3 sequences, approximately 15% being singletons. V dropped 5 bases and J dropped 4 bases, with 17 bases sitting between them. The CDR3 extends over 15 amino acids. CDR1 is MNHEY and CDR2 is SMNVEV in the germline V gene (reference sequence). The sample comprised whole blood. This clonotype was sampled from an adult who was a healthcare worker with PCR-confirmed SARS-CoV-2 infection or an uninfected control (not recorded which). This chain uses TRBV27 with TRBJ2-5; maybe TRBD2 (6 bases). The chain's CDR3 is CASSPRRGAVETQYF. The CDR3 nucleotides are TGTGCCAGCAGTCCCCGCCGCGGGGCCGTAGAGACCCAGTACTTC.